The 25 T cell receptor beta chains in this list originate from one sample, sequenced in a study of CD8+ T cells in alopecia areata. Following extraction, RNA underwent reverse transcription to cDNA, which served as the sequencing template. Only in-frame clones appear in the TCRdb table, and some are missing; sequencing was by immunoSEQ multiplex PCR. The table has 150,000 or so clones, about three fifths seen once. The sequencing input was CD4+ T cells sorted from blood. The receptors were sampled from a human donor in good health.

The rearrangement uses TRBV29-1 and TRBJ1-5; D is perhaps TRBD1 (6 bases). The germline gives CDR1 SQVTM, CDR2 ANQGSEA. CDR3 length equals 15 residues. Trimming stripped 6 bases from V and 0 bases from J, with 15 bases between. In DNA form, the CDR3 reads TGCAGCGTGACCGATACAGGGACTAGCAATCAGCCCCAGCATTTT. As protein: CSVTDTGTSNQPQHF.

V gene TRBV25-1 combines with J gene TRBJ1-1; possibly TRBD1 for D (5 bases). Germline V gene lookup returns CDR1 MGHDK and CDR2 SYGVNS. With 4 bases removed from V and 4 bases from J, the gap between germline ends came to 16 bases. The CDR3 extends over 15 amino acids. CDR3 residues: CASSGGASFRTEAFF. As DNA, the CDR3 is TGTGCCAGCAGTGGAGGGGCGAGTTTTCGCACTGAAGCTTTCTTT.

The table lists this clone with a few counts. The chain links TRBV28 to TRBJ2-5; D uncertain. The V end was cut by 8 bases, the J end by 5 bases, with 12 bases between. Germline CDR1 and CDR2: MDHEN and SYDVKM. The CDR3 is 12 amino acids. The CDR3 reads CASVGGMETQYF. CDR3 DNA: TGTGCCAGCGTCGGCGGCATGGAGACCCAGTACTTC.

The gene calls are TRBV28 and TRBJ2-7; maybe TRBD2 (7 bases). This CDR3 region has 14 residues. V was trimmed by 5 bases and J by 7 bases, leaving 18 bases between them. Germline CDR1 is MDHEN and CDR2 is SYDVKM. CDR3 nucleotides: TGTGCCAGCAGTAGACGTCGGGGGGCCGGGGAGCAGTACTTC. This encodes CASSRRRGAGEQYF. The whole variable domain, filled in from reference TRBV28 and TRBJ2-7, reads DVKVTQSSRYLVKRTGEKVFLECVQDMDHENMFWYRQDPGLGLRLIYFSYDVKMKEKGDIPEGYSVSREKKERFSLILESASTNQTSMYLCASSRRRGAGEQYFGPGTRLTVT.

J is TRBJ1-1 and V is TRBV29-1, with D uncertain. Germline CDR1 is SQVTM and CDR2 is ANQGSEA. Deletions cut 5 bases from V and 0 bases from J, with 10 bases between. The length of the CDR3 is 13 residues. The CDR3 sequence: CSVLPRLNTEAFF. As DNA, the CDR3 is TGCAGCGTTCTTCCCAGACTGAACACTGAAGCTTTCTTT.

This clone was detected a few times. V is TRBV7-2 and J is TRBJ1-3, with D possibly being TRBD1 (6 bases). Trimming took off 6 bases at V and 0 bases at J, with 18 bases between the two ends. This CDR3 has 17 residues. Germline CDR1 and CDR2: SGHTA and FQGNSA. CDR3 DNA sequence: TGTGCCAGCAGTAGATGGGGACACGACAACTCTGGAAACACCATATATTTT. Its protein is CASSRWGHDNSGNTIYF.

The J gene is TRBJ1-4, the V gene TRBV20-1, with D tentatively TRBD1 (5 bases). The V gene's germline CDR1 is DFQATT and CDR2 SNEGSKA (reference sequence). This CDR3 has 11 residues. V was clipped by 3 bases and J by 10 bases, with 9 bases between them. For the CDR3, the DNA is TGCAGTGCTAGCCAGGGAGTAAAACTGTTTTTT. This encodes CSASQGVKLFF.

The chain links TRBV30 to TRBJ2-2, with 8 bases aligning to TRBD2. The V and J ends lost 2 bases and 6 bases, in that order; junction bases with no gene match: 2. Germline V lookup: CDR1 GTSNPN, CDR2 SVGIG (reference sequence). CDR3 length: 13 residues. Written as DNA, the CDR3 is TGTGCCTGGAGTAGGGGACTAGCCGGGGAGCTGTTTTTT. Protein product: CAWSRGLAGELFF.

The rearrangement links TRBV19 to TRBJ1-5, with TRBD1 identical over 11 bases. V dropped 6 bases and J dropped 5; count of bases not matched to a gene: 3. Germline CDR1 is LNHDA and CDR2 is SQIVND (reference sequence). The CDR3 consists of 14 residues. The CDR3 protein is CASRRTGGYQPQHF. The CDR3 DNA reads TGTGCCAGTAGGAGGACAGGGGGCTATCAGCCCCAGCATTTT.

The chain is built from TRBV5-6 and TRBJ1-5; D call uncertain. Germline V lookup: CDR1 SGHDT, CDR2 YYEEEE. Trimming removed 0 bases from V and 1 base from J, with 14 bases in between. The CDR3 extends over 17 amino acids. CDR3 nucleotide sequence: TGTGCCAGCAGCTTGGCCGGGTTGGAATTAAGCAATCAGCCCCAGCATTTT. Translated, it gives CASSLAGLELSNQPQHF.

The chain recombines TRBV29-1 with TRBJ2-4, with TRBD1 identical over 7 bases. From germline, CDR1 is SQVTM and CDR2 ANQGSEA. The CDR3 consists of 15 residues. J was trimmed by 0 bases and V by 6 bases; bases with no gene match: 8. The CDR3 reads CSVLGTELAKNIQYF. Here the CDR3 DNA reads TGCAGCGTGTTGGGGACAGAACTAGCCAAAAACATTCAGTACTTC.

The rearrangement joins TRBV7-9 to TRBJ1-1; D is perhaps TRBD1 (5 bases). The CDR3 length is 15 residues. Trimming took off 5 bases at V and 2 bases at J, with 15 bases between the two ends. Germline V CDR1 and CDR2: SEHNR, FQNEAQ (reference sequence). CDR3 region: CASSAGPRTNTEAFF. The CDR3 nucleotides are TGTGCCAGCAGCGCGGGGCCTCGTACAAACACTGAAGCTTTCTTT.

The rearrangement joins TRBV5-1 to TRBJ2-1, with no clear D. This CDR3 has 14 residues. V was cut by 2 bases and J by 7 bases, with 13 bases left in between. Per the germline V gene, CDR1 is SGHRS and CDR2 is YFSETQ. Here the CDR3 reads CASSFGKPENEQFF. CDR3 DNA sequence: TGCGCCAGCAGCTTCGGCAAGCCTGAGAATGAGCAGTTCTTC.

The CDR3 coding sequence is TGTGCCAGCAGCTCGAAGGACAGAGAGACCCAGTACTTC. Amino acids: CASSSKDRETQYF. V is TRBV5-6 and J is TRBJ2-5, with D tentatively TRBD1 (6 bases). CDR1 is SGHDT, CDR2 YYEEEE, per germline. There are 13 residues in the CDR3. The V end was cut by 3 bases, the J end by 4 bases, with 10 bases between. The whole variable domain, filled in from reference TRBV5-6 and TRBJ2-5, reads DAGVTQSPTHLIKTRGQQVTLRCSPKSGHDTVSWYQQALGQGPQFIFQYYEEEERQRGNFPDRFSGHQFPNYSSELNVNALLLGDSALYLCASSSKDRETQYFGPGTRLLVL.

V gene TRBV29-1 combines with J gene TRBJ2-7; unclear D gene. The germline gives CDR1 SQVTM, CDR2 ANQGSEA. CDR3 size: 15 residues. V was cut by 6 bases and J by 4 bases, with 22 bases left in between. The CDR3 coding sequence is TGCAGCGTCATAGAAGACGCTTTCCTTAATTACGAGCAGTACTTC. Its translation is CSVIEDAFLNYEQYF.

This clone was seen more than once but under ten times. Additional DNA sequences in this sample encode the identical CDR3. This chain links TRBV29-1 with TRBJ2-7; possibly TRBD1 or TRBD2 for D (5 bases each). Germline lookup yields CDR1 SQVTM and CDR2 ANQGSEA. V lost 4 bases, J lost 2 bases, and 6 bases lay in between. The CDR3 has 11 residues. DNA of the CDR3: TGCAGCGTTGTGGGGGCCTACGAGCAGTACTTC. This codes for CSVVGAYEQYF.

The rearrangement joins TRBV29-1 to TRBJ2-1; D gene unclear. From germline, CDR1 is SQVTM and CDR2 ANQGSEA. This CDR3 is built from 11 residues. The V gene lost 4 bases and the J gene lost 6 bases, with 7 bases spanning the gap. CDR3 in amino acids: CSVVMGNEQFF. CDR3 sequence (DNA): TGCAGCGTTGTGATGGGCAATGAGCAGTTCTTC.

This CDR3 reads CSVGLEVAQYF. Written as DNA, the CDR3 is TGCAGCGTTGGGTTAGAGGTCGCGCAGTACTTC. This chain links TRBV29-1 with TRBJ2-7; the D is unclear. This CDR3 is 11 amino acids long. Per the germline V gene, CDR1 is SQVTM and CDR2 is ANQGSEA. V was shortened by 4 bases and J by 9 bases, with 13 bases between the two germline ends.

This clone has just a few counts. One end of the junction fails to match germline, which may point to a read error. CDR3 residues: CSVQDTGVSYNEQFF. The CDR3 bases are TGCAGCGTTCAAGATACAGGGGTCTCCTACAATGAGCAGTTCTTC. V is TRBV29-1 and J is TRBJ2-1; TRBD1 matches at 7 bases. Looked up from germline, CDR1 is SQVTM and CDR2 is ANQGSEA. The CDR3 covers 15 residues.

This clone was detected a few times. The J gene is TRBJ2-1, the V gene TRBV13; 10 bases match TRBD1. In germline, CDR1 is PRHDT, CDR2 FYEKMQ (reference sequence). Trimming removed 2 bases from V and 4 bases from J; junction bases left unmatched: 11. The CDR3 is 18 residues long. Here the CDR3 DNA reads TGTGCCAGCAGCTTAAGTCCCGGGACAGGGGCGAAATACAATGAGCAGTTCTTC. This translates into CASSLSPGTGAKYNEQFF.

This rearrangement joins TRBV5-6 to TRBJ2-7; D gene unclear. Germline V gene data show CDR1 as SGHDT and CDR2 as YYEEEE. The CDR3 is 12 residues long. V was pared by 2 bases and J by 4 bases, with 7 bases between. This CDR3 reads CASSLWGYEQYF. In DNA, the CDR3 is TGTGCCAGCAGCTTATGGGGTTACGAGCAGTACTTC.

J is TRBJ2-7 and V is TRBV29-1; 8 bases agree with TRBD1. Germline CDR1 SQVTM, CDR2 ANQGSEA. The V and J ends lost 1 base and 2 bases, in that order; junction bases with no gene match: 1. The CDR3 is 13 residues long. The CDR3 protein is CSVEGRGPYEQYF. The CDR3 DNA sequence: TGCAGCGTTGAAGGCAGGGGGCCCTACGAGCAGTACTTC.

There are a few counts of this clone. The V call is TRBV15, the J call TRBJ2-1; D is undetermined. Trimming removed 1 base at V and 9 bases at J, with 7 bases between. This CDR3 region has 12 residues. Germline lookup yields CDR1 LNHNV and CDR2 YYDKDF (reference sequence). The CDR3 here is CATSRVGREQFF. The CDR3 nucleotides read TGTGCCACCAGCAGAGTCGGACGTGAGCAGTTCTTC. Full variable domain (remainder filled in from reference TRBV15 and TRBJ2-1): DAMVIQNPRYQVTQFGKPVTLSCSQTLNHNVMYWYQQKSSQAPKLLFHYYDKDFNNEADTPDNFQSRRPNTSFCFLDIRSPGLGDTAMYLCATSRVGREQFFGPGTRLTVL.

Regarding this clone: Sequence at one end of the junction differs from germline and may be a read error. The chain recombines TRBV6-5 with TRBJ1-2, with D perhaps matching TRBD1 (6 bases). Germline values: CDR1 MNHEY, CDR2 SVGAGI. The CDR3 is 15 amino acids. CDR3 bases: TGTGCCAGCAGCTACTTGCCGGGGGCAAGTTATGGCTACACCTTC. Translation gives CASSYLPGASYGYTF.

This chain links TRBV29-1 with TRBJ2-7, with TRBD2 identical over 8 bases. Germline CDR1 SQVTM, CDR2 ANQGSEA. V was clipped by 2 bases and J by 6 bases; unmatched bases: 6. CDR3 length: 13 amino acids. The CDR3 sequence: CSVEKAGAGEQYF. Here the CDR3 DNA reads TGCAGCGTTGAAAAAGCGGGAGCTGGCGAGCAGTACTTC.